These T cell receptor beta chains were read from a single sample in a study of CD8+CD57+ T cells in acquired aplastic anemia. TCRdb reanalysed the reads using MiXCR and keeps one entry per CDR3 protein. Of about 150,000 distinct CDR3 sequences listed, over 40% are singletons. The sequenced material came from sorted CD4+, CD8+, or CD8+CD57+ T cells (not recorded which) from PBMCs. The receptor source for this set is a human donor with aplastic anemia. CDR3s include the opening cysteine and the closing phenylalanine or tryptophan. The order of the fields is clone size, V gene, D gene, J gene, CDR3 DNA, CDR3 protein. D genes are given only for firm matches. A row's size may be missing; if present it is once, few, many or a size class.

size: many
V: TRBV2
D: -
J: TRBJ1-1
DNA: TGTGCCAGCAGTGATAGGGGGGTTGGCACTGAAGCTTTCTTT
CDR3: CASSDRGVGTEAFF

size: -
V: TRBV10-3
D: TRBD1
J: TRBJ2-7
DNA: TGTGCCATCAGCGACCCGGGACAGAGCTCCTACGAGCAGTACTTC
CDR3: CAISDPGQSSYEQYF

size: once
V: TRBV29-1
D: -
J: TRBJ1-1
DNA: TGCAGCGTCGTGCCTAAGGGAAAGACTGAAGCTTTCTTT
CDR3: CSVVPKGKTEAFF

size: -
V: TRBV25-1
D: TRBD1
J: TRBJ1-2
DNA: TGTGCCAGCAGTGAATTGGGGACAGGGGTCCATGGCTACACCTTC
CDR3: CASSELGTGVHGYTF

size: -
V: TRBV15
D: TRBD1
J: TRBJ1-1
DNA: TGTGCCACTAACCGGGACAGGGGGCGCATTATTGAAGCTTTCTTT
CDR3: CATNRDRGRIIEAFF

size: -
V: TRBV15
D: -
J: TRBJ2-7
DNA: TGTGCCACCAGCAGAGATGGCATCCCCTACGAGCAGTACTTC
CDR3: CATSRDGIPYEQYF

size: few
V: TRBV10-2
D: TRBD2
J: TRBJ2-7
DNA: TGTGCCAGCAGCGAACGGGAGGGCCGGAACACAGATACGCAGTACTTC
CDR3: CASSEREGRNTDTQYF

size: many
V: TRBV6-1
D: -
J: TRBJ1-1
DNA: TGTGCCAGCAGAAGGCAGGGAGAGACTTTCTTT
CDR3: CASRRQGETFF

size: -
V: TRBV29-1
D: -
J: TRBJ2-6
DNA: TGCAGCGCCCTAGCCCCGACCGGGGCCAACGTCCTGACTTTC
CDR3: CSALAPTGANVLTF

size: once
V: TRBV19
D: -
J: TRBJ1-2
DNA: TGTGCCAGCACTTCTAACTATGGCTACACCTTC
CDR3: CASTSNYGYTF

size: once
V: TRBV12-3/TRBV12-4
D: -
J: TRBJ2-3
DNA: TGTGCCAGCAGTTTAGCTTTAAGGGATACGCAGTATTTT
CDR3: CASSLALRDTQYF

size: many
V: TRBV10-3
D: TRBD2
J: TRBJ2-3
DNA: TGTGCCATCAGCGGGACTAGCGGGGGGGATACGCAGTATTTT
CDR3: CAISGTSGGDTQYF

size: many
V: TRBV27
D: -
J: TRBJ1-6
DNA: TGTGCCAGCAGTTCTACAGGGCAATCACCCCTCCACTTT
CDR3: CASSSTGQSPLHF

size: many
V: TRBV12-3/TRBV12-4
D: TRBD1
J: TRBJ1-1
DNA: TGTGCCAGCAGTTTTGGGACAGGGCCTGGCACTGAAGCTTTCTTT
CDR3: CASSFGTGPGTEAFF

size: many
V: TRBV5-1
D: -
J: TRBJ2-7
DNA: TGCGCCAGCAGCTTGGGAAGGGACGAGCAGTACTTC
CDR3: CASSLGRDEQYF

size: once
V: TRBV20-1
D: -
J: TRBJ1-3
DNA: TGCAGTGCTTATACAGGAGTATCTGGAAACACCATATATTTT
CDR3: CSAYTGVSGNTIYF